This paragraph reports one T cell receptor beta chain. Its antigen is undetermined. Unmatched junction bases numbered 3, after V lost 5 bases and J lost 3 bases. The CDR3 extends over 15 amino acids. In germline, CDR1 is MRHNA, CDR2 SNTAGT. Separate from the roughly 700-subject first cohort was the 120-subject validation cohort, to which the donors belonged. Data came from immunoSEQ multiplex PCR; TCRdb stores just in-frame clones and leaves some out. The table includes 60,000 to 85,000 clones, nearly 96% detected once. This entry is derived from a study of cytomegalovirus exposure and HLA in healthy donors. Whole-study results and caveats: 164 TCR beta chains were listed as cytomegalovirus-associated. The TCR clusters that emerged in the first cohort tended, a later analysis found, to co-occur in the 120 or so validation repertoires.

The specimen sequenced was PBMCs. The chain employs TRBV6-4 and TRBJ2-1, with TRBD2 matching over 11 bases. The sequence derives from a woman aged 18-29 years in good health and CMV-seropositive. The CDR3 region has the DNA TGTGCCAGCAGTCCCGGGACTAGCGGCTACAATGAGCAGTTCTTC. It specifies CASSPGTSGYNEQFF.